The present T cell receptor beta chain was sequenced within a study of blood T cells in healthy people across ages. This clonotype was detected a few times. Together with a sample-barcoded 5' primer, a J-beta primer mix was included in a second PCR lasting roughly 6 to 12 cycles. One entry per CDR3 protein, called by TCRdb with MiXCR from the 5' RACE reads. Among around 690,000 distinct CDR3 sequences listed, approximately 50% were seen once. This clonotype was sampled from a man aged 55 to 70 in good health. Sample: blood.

The CDR3 reads CASSFSREPQETQYF. CDR3 DNA sequence: TGTGCCAGCAGCTTTAGTCGGGAGCCCCAAGAGACCCAGTACTTC. The rearrangement links TRBV7-2 to TRBJ2-5, with D possibly TRBD2 on 6 matching bases. V lost 3 bases, J lost 1 base, and 12 bases lay in between. The V gene's germline CDR1 is SGHTA and CDR2 FQGNSA. This CDR3 contains 15 residues. Drawing the rest from reference TRBV7-2 and TRBJ2-5, the complete variable domain is GAGVSQSPSNKVTEKGKDVELRCDPISGHTALYWYRQSLGQGLEFLIYFQGNSAPDKSGLPSDRFSAERTGGSVSTLTIQRTQQEDSAVYLCASSFSREPQETQYFGPGTRLLVL.